The 7 T cell receptor beta chains below were found in one sample sequenced in a study of blood T cell repertoires in COVID-19. Using immunoSEQ multiplex PCR, the repertoire was profiled, and TCRdb retains in-frame clones only, with some absent. The sample lists about 140,000 clones; over 80% were seen once. The sample consisted of PBMCs or T cells enriched from blood (not recorded which). The receptors shown here come from a man in his 70s who had been exposed to COVID-19.

This chain connects TRBV19 to TRBJ1-6, with TRBD1 identical over 9 bases. Trimming cost V 10 bases and J 10 bases; bases outside gene matches: 11. CDR3 length: 14 amino acids. CDR1 is LNHDA, CDR2 SQIVND, per germline (reference sequence). In DNA, the CDR3 is TGTGCCACCTCGACTCGACAGGGGGAATCACCCCTCCACTTT. Protein sequence: CATSTRQGESPLHF.

About this clone itself: This sample also contains other DNA sequences that code for the same CDR3. The CDR3 DNA sequence: TGTGCCAGCAGCTTTACGGGCTCTGGGGCCAACGTCCTGACTTTC. Protein sequence: CASSFTGSGANVLTF. The chain carries TRBV5-6 and TRBJ2-6; D call uncertain. Germline V gives CDR1 SGHDT, CDR2 YYEEEE. Trimming left V 2 bases short and J 0 bases short, with 6 bases between. This CDR3 has 15 amino acids. Using reference TRBV5-6 and TRBJ2-6 for the parts outside the CDR3, the full variable domain is DAGVTQSPTHLIKTRGQQVTLRCSPKSGHDTVSWYQQALGQGPQFIFQYYEEEERQRGNFPDRFSGHQFPNYSSELNVNALLLGDSALYLCASSFTGSGANVLTFGAGSRLTVL.

This clone has only a few counts. The CDR3 sequence: CASRITENSPLHF. For the CDR3, the DNA is TGTGCCAGTAGAATCACAGAGAATTCACCCCTCCACTTT. The chain links TRBV19 to TRBJ1-6; D call uncertain. V was pared by 6 bases and J by 7 bases, with 10 bases between. CDR1 is LNHDA, CDR2 SQIVND, per germline (reference sequence). The CDR3 loop spans 13 amino acids.

The rearrangement uses TRBV12-3 or TRBV12-4 and TRBJ1-1; maybe TRBD1 (5 bases). The CDR3 length is 13 residues. The V and J ends lost 5 bases and 7 bases respectively, with 14 bases between them. The CDR3 loop is CASSPAAGVEAFF. The CDR3 DNA reads TGTGCCAGCAGTCCGGCCGCGGGGGTTGAAGCTTTCTTT.

This clone has a single count. Here the CDR3 DNA reads TGTGCCAGCAGTGAATCGGGCTTCCGAGGGCTGTTTTTT. Its protein product is CASSESGFRGLFF. This chain uses TRBV6-1 with TRBJ1-4; no clear D gene. Trimming removed 2 bases from V and 14 bases from J, with 15 bases in between. This CDR3 region has 13 residues. Looked up from germline, CDR1 is MNHNS and CDR2 is SASEGT.

V usage is TRBV28 and J usage is TRBJ1-3, with D maybe TRBD1 (6 bases). Trimming removed 7 bases at V and 0 bases at J, with 16 bases between. CDR3 length equals 16 residues. Germline values: CDR1 MDHEN, CDR2 SYDVKM. The CDR3 protein is CASTSGGALSGNTIYF. In DNA, the CDR3 is TGTGCCAGCACCTCCGGGGGGGCTCTCTCTGGAAACACCATATATTTT.

The chain links TRBV28 to TRBJ1-3; 10 positions agree with TRBD1. The CDR3 consists of 14 residues. The V gene's germline CDR1 is MDHEN and CDR2 SYDVKM. V shed 5 bases, J shed 8 bases, and the junction held 6 bases outside the gene matches. CDR3 sequence: CASSGTGAKYTIYF. The CDR3 nucleotides are TGTGCCAGCAGTGGGACAGGGGCCAAATACACCATATATTTT. The whole variable domain, filled in from reference TRBV28 and TRBJ1-3, reads DVKVTQSSRYLVKRTGEKVFLECVQDMDHENMFWYRQDPGLGLRLIYFSYDVKMKEKGDIPEGYSVSREKKERFSLILESASTNQTSMYLCASSGTGAKYTIYFGEGSWLTVV.